The clone carrying this T cell receptor (beta chain) came up many times. The antigen remains undetermined. CDR1 MNHEY and CDR2 SVGEGT come from the germline V gene. The CDR3 length is 16 residues. Trimming shortened V by 5 bases and J by 1 base, and 12 bases separated the two germline ends. This entry is derived from a study of molecular identifiers for immune sequencing clone quantification. Notes on the study in general: Clone sizes could be underestimated for highly expanded clones when identical TCR molecules share a barcode. Reportedly, one cell's Jurkat TCR RNA was detected within 1,200,000 naive CD8 cells.

Bulk TCR library preparation followed previously described methods with listed TCR primers. TCRdb independently ran MiXCR on the PCR reads; one entry per CDR3 protein. The repertoire includes about 640,000 distinct CDR3 sequences, 15% to 20% of them detected once, and 0.7% to 1% sits in the top ten. The sequence was obtained from a human donor in good health. Some libraries in this study had Jurkat cell RNA spiked in. Source material: naive CD8+ T cells from blood, with Jurkat cell RNA spiked in. As for subset: FACS-sorted CD8+CD4-CCR7+CD45RA+ naive T cells. V is TRBV6-2 or TRBV6-3 and J is TRBJ2-6, with D unresolved. The CDR3 sequence is CASSHPKRSGANVLTF. The CDR3 bases are TGTGCCAGCAGTCACCCTAAGAGATCTGGGGCCAACGTCCTGACTTTC.